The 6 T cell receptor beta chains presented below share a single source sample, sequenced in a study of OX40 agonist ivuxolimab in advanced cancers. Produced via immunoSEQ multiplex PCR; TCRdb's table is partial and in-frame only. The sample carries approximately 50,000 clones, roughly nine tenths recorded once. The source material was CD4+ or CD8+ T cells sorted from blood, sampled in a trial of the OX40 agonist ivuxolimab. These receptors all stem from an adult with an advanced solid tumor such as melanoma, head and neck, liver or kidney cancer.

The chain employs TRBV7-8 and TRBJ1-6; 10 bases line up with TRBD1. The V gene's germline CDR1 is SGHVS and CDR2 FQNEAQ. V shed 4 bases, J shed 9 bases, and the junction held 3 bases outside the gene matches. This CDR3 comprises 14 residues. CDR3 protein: CASSWDRGGSPLHF. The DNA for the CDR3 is TGTGCCAGCAGCTGGGACAGGGGAGGTTCACCCCTCCACTTT.

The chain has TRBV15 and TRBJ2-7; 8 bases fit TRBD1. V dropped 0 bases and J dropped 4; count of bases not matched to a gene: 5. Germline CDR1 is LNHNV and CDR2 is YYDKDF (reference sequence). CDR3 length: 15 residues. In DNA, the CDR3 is TGTGCCACCAGCAGAGAATTACAGGGGGGATACGAGCAGTACTTC. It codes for CATSRELQGGYEQYF.

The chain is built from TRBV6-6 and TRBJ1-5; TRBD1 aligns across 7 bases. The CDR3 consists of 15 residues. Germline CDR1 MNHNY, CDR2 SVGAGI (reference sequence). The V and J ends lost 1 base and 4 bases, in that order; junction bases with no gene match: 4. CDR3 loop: CASSYLTGENQPQHF. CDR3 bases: TGTGCCAGCAGTTACTTAACAGGGGAGAATCAGCCCCAGCATTTT.

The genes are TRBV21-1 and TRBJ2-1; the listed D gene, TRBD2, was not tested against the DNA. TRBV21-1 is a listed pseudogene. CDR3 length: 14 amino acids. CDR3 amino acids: CASSREGRGNEQFF. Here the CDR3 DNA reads TGTGCCAGCAGTCGAGAGGGCCGTGGCAATGAGCAGTTCTTC.

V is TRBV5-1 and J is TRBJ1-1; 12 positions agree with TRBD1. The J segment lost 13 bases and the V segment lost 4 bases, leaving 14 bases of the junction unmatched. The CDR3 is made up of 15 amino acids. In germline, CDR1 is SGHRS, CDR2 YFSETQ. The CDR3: CASSLLGTGGDFGFF. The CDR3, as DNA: TGCGCCAGCAGCCTGCTAGGGACAGGGGGCGATTTCGGTTTCTTT.

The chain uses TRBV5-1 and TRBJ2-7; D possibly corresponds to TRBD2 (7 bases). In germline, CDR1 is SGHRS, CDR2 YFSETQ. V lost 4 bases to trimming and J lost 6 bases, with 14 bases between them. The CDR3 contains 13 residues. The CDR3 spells CASSVRGGVEQYF. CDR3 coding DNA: TGCGCCAGCAGCGTGAGGGGGGGCGTCGAGCAGTACTTC.